Each of the 22 T cell receptor delta chains below was sequenced from the same sample in a study of γδ T cells in repeated Plasmodium falciparum infection. TCRdb reanalyzed the multiplex PCR reads using CATT. The sample shows roughly 93,000 delta-chain clones, roughly 1.4% of them seen only once. Bulk repertoires came from Vgamma9/Vdelta2+ or Vdelta2-negative gammadelta T cells flow-sorted from PBMC. The sample taken for sequencing was gamma-delta T cells from blood. These receptors originate from a pool of human donors (malaria-infected and uninfected, not separated).

This clone was detected a few times. A single base is all that separates this from a far larger clone, so a read error is likely. Distinct nucleotide sequences in the sample also encode this CDR3. As DNA, the CDR3 is TGTGCTCTTGGGGAGAACTGCCGCCTAGCAGTGGGGGATAAGAGCACCGATAAACTCATCTTC. It yields the protein CALGENCRLAVGDKSTDKLIF. Called V gene: TRDV1; the J gene was not called; the listed D gene, TRDD3, was not tested against the DNA. Germline V gene lookup returns CDR1 TSWWSYY and CDR2 QGS. The CDR3 runs to 21 residues.

This clone was seen ten or more times. With only one base between it and a far larger clone, this is likely a read error. Distinct nucleotide sequences in the sample also encode this CDR3. This chain connects TRDV2 to TRDJ1; D is ambiguous. The length of the CDR3 is 21 residues. Looked up from germline, CDR1 is GEAIGNYY and CDR2 is EKD. CDR3 bases: TGTGCCTGCGACACCGTTCAAGGGGCTAAAAATTTCCAGGGCGAGGGCGATAAACTCATCTTT. This encodes CACDTVQGAKNFQGEGDKLIF.

As concerns this clone: This DNA translates differently at residue 4 from the TCRdb protein, which is that of a much larger clone; a read error is likely, and the protein shown is the DNA's own translation. The chain has TRDV1 and TRDJ1, with D possibly matching TRDD3 (6 bases). This CDR3 has 21 residues. Germline CDR1 and CDR2: TSWWSYY and QGS. CDR3 region: CALWEAVILRLGGLYTDKLIF. The CDR3, as DNA: TGTGCTCTTTGGGAGGCTGTCATACTACGACTGGGAGGACTTTACACCGATAAACTCATCTTT.

Remarks on this clone: A read error likely explains why the TCRdb protein, taken from a much larger clone, differs from this DNA's translation at residues 11 and 16; the protein shown is translated from the DNA. The CDR3 reads CALGETSVLGGLGITAYTDKLIF. The CDR3 DNA reads as TGTGCTCTTGGGGAAACTTCGGTTCTAGGGGGACTGGGGATTACTGCGTACACCGATAAACTCATCTTT. The rearrangement joins TRDV1 to TRDJ1; 7 bases are shared with TRDD3. With V trimmed by 2 bases and J by 0 bases, 27 bases remained unmatched. The CDR3 has 23 residues. Germline-derived CDR1 and CDR2 are TSWWSYY and QGS.

The table lists this clone with a few counts. Given a much more abundant clone one base away, this may be a read error. The same CDR3 also results from other DNA sequences found in this sample. The chain has TRDV1 and TRDJ1; D possibly corresponds to TRDD3 (5 bases). CDR1 TSWWSYY and CDR2 QGS come from the germline V gene. The CDR3 covers 27 residues. The CDR3 is CALGEMNVLHPKGFNLDIASQTDKLIF. In nucleotides, the CDR3 is TGTGCCCTTGGGGAGATGAACGTTCTACATCCAAAAGGTTTCAACTTGGACATAGCAAGTCAGACCGATAAACTCATCTTT.

This clone has just a few counts. TCRdb's listed protein matches a much larger clone and diverges from this DNA's translation at residue 17, likely through a read error; the protein shown comes from the DNA. No J gene was named, though the V gene is TRDV1; the D call of TRDD3 is as the table states it, not checked on the DNA. The CDR3 has 19 amino acids. Germline V gene sequence: CDR1 TSWWSYY, CDR2 QGS. This CDR3 is CALGTLVPTVGGYADKPIF. As DNA, the CDR3 is TGTGCTCTTGGGACCCTCGTTCCTACGGTTGGGGGATACGCCGATAAACCCATCTTT.

This clone was found a few times. TCRdb's entry gives the protein of a much larger clone, which mismatches this DNA's translation at residue 4, likely from a read error; the protein reported here is translated from the DNA. The chain is built from TRDV2 and TRDJ1; 8 nucleotides agree with TRDD3. The J gene, left out of TCRdb, was set here by checking the DNA against germline. From germline, CDR1 is GEAIGNYY and CDR2 EKD. This CDR3 region has 25 residues. The V and J ends lost 5 bases and 0 bases, in that order; junction bases with no gene match: 37. CDR3 protein: CACGGAVLPTRLGDEYSPYTDKLIF. CDR3 in DNA: TGTGCCTGTGGCGGCGCGGTCCTACCGACCCGGCTGGGGGACGAATACAGTCCGTACACCGATAAACTCATCTTT.

In this sample, this clone turned up a few times. A far larger clone is a single base away, which makes a read error likely. The J segment was not called; the V segment is TRDV2; TRDD3, as called in the table, went unchecked against the DNA. Per the germline V gene, CDR1 is GEAIGNYY and CDR2 is EKD. CDR3 length equals 20 residues. The CDR3 sequence: CACDTIRLGDRSWDTRQMFF. DNA of the CDR3: TGTGCCTGTGACACCATTAGACTGGGGGATCGCTCCTGGGACACCCGACAGATGTTCTTC.

About this clone itself: A far larger clone is just one base off, so this is likely a read error. The same CDR3 also results from other DNA sequences found in this sample. This chain links TRDV3 with TRDJ1; the D gene is possibly TRDD3 (6 bases). TCRdb offers no J gene call, so here the DNA was matched to germline to obtain one. The CDR3 is made up of 16 amino acids. V shed 1 base and J shed 1 base, with 19 bases lying between them. Germline CDR1 is TVYSNPD and CDR2 is GDNSRS (reference sequence). For the CDR3, the DNA is TGTGCCTTTAATCCGGGGGACACGTTCCCCACCGATAAACTCATCTTT. Protein sequence: CAFNPGDTFPTDKLIF.

V is TRDV2 and J is TRDJ1; 8 nucleotides line up with TRDD3. TCRdb does not report a J gene; here it was assigned by matching the DNA to germline references. J gave up 0 bases and V 0 bases, and 17 bases lay outside the gene matches. The CDR3 has 20 amino acids. Germline V gene sequence: CDR1 GEAIGNYY, CDR2 EKD. The CDR3 sequence is CACDTVGLGDHLSNTDKLIF. As DNA, the CDR3 is TGTGCCTGTGACACCGTCGGTCTGGGGGACCACTTAAGTAACACCGATAAACTCATCTTT.

This clone was counted at least ten times. A far larger clone is one nucleotide away, so this likely arose from a read error. This same CDR3 is encoded by further DNA sequences in the sample. The chain joins TRDV2 to TRDJ3; TRDD3 matches 13 bases. The germline V gene has CDR1 GEAIGNYY and CDR2 EKD. J was trimmed by 0 bases and V by 7 bases; bases with no gene match: 8. CDR3 size: 19 residues. In DNA form, the CDR3 reads TGTGCCTGCGACGTACTGGGGGATACGAGCTCCTGGGACACCCGACAGATGTTTTTC. Translating gives CACDVLGDTSSWDTRQMFF.

A note on this clone: The protein given by TCRdb reflects a much larger clone and differs at residue 3 from this DNA's translation, likely from a read error; the protein shown is the DNA's translation. The chain carries TRDV1 and TRDJ1, with D possibly being TRDD3 (6 bases). Here the J gene was assigned by germline matching of the DNA, as TCRdb has none. Per the germline V gene, CDR1 is TSWWSYY and CDR2 is QGS. CDR3 size: 21 residues. CDR3 loop: CAPGELVLIDPRGGATDKLIF. In nucleotides, the CDR3 is TGTGCTCCTGGGGAACTAGTTCTAATTGACCCTCGGGGGGGTGCCACCGATAAACTCATCTTT.

This clone was seen more than once but under ten times. A read error likely explains why the TCRdb protein, taken from a much larger clone, differs from this DNA's translation at residue 17; the protein shown is translated from the DNA. The chain joins TRDV1 to TRDJ1; weak D call: TRDD2 (5 bases). The J gene, left out of TCRdb, was set here by checking the DNA against germline. This CDR3 is built from 21 residues. Per the germline V gene, CDR1 is TSWWSYY and CDR2 is QGS. CDR3 protein: CALGELSTYAFNMPYTGKLIF. The DNA of the CDR3 is TGTGCTCTTGGGGAACTAAGTACCTACGCCTTCAACATGCCGTACACCGGTAAACTCATCTTT.

Concerning this clone: TCRdb lists the protein of a much larger clone for this DNA, which differs at residue 6, so this is likely a read error; the protein given here is translated from the DNA itself. This chain uses TRDV1 with TRDJ1, with 7 bases aligning to TRDD3. The J gene, left out of TCRdb, was set here by checking the DNA against germline. CDR3 length: 13 amino acids. Germline V CDR1 and CDR2: TSWWSYY, QGS. With 1 base clipped from V and 8 bases from J, the junction kept 4 bases outside the gene matches. CDR3 coding DNA: TGTGCTCTTGGGGAACCTCCGGGGATAAAACTCATCTTT. Protein: CALGEPPGIKLIF.

This clone was detected ten times or more. Additional DNA sequences in this sample encode the identical CDR3. CDR3 loop: CALGELPTEYWGIRSPLIF. CDR3 DNA sequence: TGTGCTCTTGGGGAACTTCCTACGGAGTACTGGGGGATACGCTCACCACTCATCTTT. V is TRDV1 and J is TRDJ1, with TRDD3 identical over 13 bases. CDR1 and CDR2 (germline): TSWWSYY, QGS. The V segment lost 0 bases and the J segment 10 bases; nucleotides outside the gene matches: 17. There are 19 residues in the CDR3.

This clone was observed at least ten times. TCRdb records a much larger clone's protein for this DNA, with a difference at residue 11 that likely arises from a read error; the protein given is the translation of the DNA. The chain has TRDV2 and TRDJ1, with D possibly being TRDD3 (6 bases). TCRdb offers no J gene call, so here the DNA was matched to germline to obtain one. This CDR3 comprises 16 residues. V gave up 0 bases and J gave up 3 bases, with 16 bases separating them. Germline assignment: CDR1 GEAIGNYY and CDR2 EKD. The CDR3 reads CACDTVGASYADKLIF. In DNA form, the CDR3 reads TGTGCCTGTGACACCGTGGGGGCCTCGTACGCCGATAAACTCATCTTT.

The sample holds a few counts of this clone. The rearrangement links TRDV1 to TRDJ1; D tentatively fits TRDD1 or TRDD3 (5 bases each). Looked up from germline, CDR1 is TSWWSYY and CDR2 is QGS. The CDR3 has 22 amino acids. Trimming shortened V by 1 base and J by 0 bases, and 30 bases separated the two germline ends. In nucleotides, the CDR3 is TGTGCTCTTGGGGAACCAGGAATCCTCACCCCTCTGGAGGATAGTTACACCGATAAACTCATCTTT. Its translation: CALGEPGILTPLEDSYTDKLIF.

This clone showed up just a few times. TCRdb's entry gives the protein of a much larger clone, which mismatches this DNA's translation at residue 10, likely from a read error; the protein reported here is translated from the DNA. This chain joins TRDV1 and TRDJ1; no firm D call. TCRdb carries no J gene annotation; the J gene was assigned here by matching the DNA with germline. The CDR3 is 14 residues long. The germline V gene has CDR1 TSWWSYY and CDR2 QGS. The CDR3 region has the DNA TGTGCTCTCCAGTGGATTCAATACACCGGTAAACTCATCTTT. Its translation: CALQWIQYTGKLIF.

Of note for this clone: Only one base separates this from a far larger clonotype, so it likely reflects a read error. Other DNA sequences of this sample code for an identical CDR3. The V call is TRDV1, the J call TRDJ1; TRDD3 is a possible D gene (6 bases). TCRdb is silent on the J gene; assignment here came from matching the DNA to germline. This CDR3 is built from 19 residues. Germline V gene lookup returns CDR1 TSWWSYY and CDR2 QGS. Trimming shortened V by 1 base and J by 0 bases, and 21 bases separated the two germline ends. CDR3 sequence reads: CALGEPGVPHYPNTDKLIF. Here the CDR3 DNA reads TGTGCTCTTGGGGAACCTGGGGTTCCTCACTACCCTAACACCGATAAACTCATCTTT.

This clone has ten or more counts. Other nucleotide sequences in the sample specify the same CDR3. The V call is TRDV1, the J call TRDJ1; weak D call: TRDD3 (6 bases). Germline CDR1 reads TSWWSYY; CDR2 reads QGS. V lost 5 bases, J lost 7 bases, and 17 bases lay in between. CDR3 size: 14 residues. CDR3 amino acids: CALGIPWGSGKLIF. The DNA of the CDR3 is TGTGCTCTTGGGATTCCTTGGGGATCCGGTAAACTCATCTTT.

A few counts support this clone. TCRdb's protein, taken from a much larger clone, differs from this DNA's translation at residue 10, likely owing to a read error; the protein displayed comes from the DNA. The chain links TRDV3 to TRDJ1; 10 bases align to TRDD3. After removal of 3 bases from V and 1 base from J, the junction contained 11 bases not matched to a gene. Per germline, CDR1 TVYSNPD and CDR2 GDNSRS (reference sequence). There are 16 residues in the CDR3. The CDR3, as DNA: TGTGCCTTCGCTGGGGGGATACGGACATGCACCGATAAACTCATCTTT. It yields the protein CAFAGGIRTCTDKLIF.

On this clone itself: A read error likely explains why the TCRdb protein, taken from a much larger clone, differs from this DNA's translation at residue 18; the protein shown is translated from the DNA. The V gene call reads TRDV2; no J gene was called; the table's TRDD3 call for D was not verified on the DNA. This CDR3 is built from 20 residues. Germline V gene sequence: CDR1 GEAIGNYY, CDR2 EKD. The CDR3 spells CACDTVLGYKSSWDTRQVFF. CDR3 in DNA: TGTGCCTGTGACACCGTTCTGGGATACAAGAGCTCCTGGGACACCCGACAGGTGTTTTTC.